This T cell receptor (beta chain) was observed in a study of siplizumab effects on memory and regulatory T cells. Germline loops: CDR1 MGHDK, CDR2 SYGVNS. The CDR3 runs to 16 residues. V was clipped by 3 bases and J by 7 bases; unmatched bases: 6. Only in-frame clones appear in the TCRdb table, and some are missing; sequencing was by immunoSEQ multiplex PCR. The data hold 100,000 or so clones, with around 93% observed a single time. Sequenced input: non-Treg CD4+ T cells sorted from blood. This sequence joins TRBV25-1 and TRBJ1-6; TRBD1 matches 10 bases. The source is a human donor in good health. The CDR3 nucleotides read TGTGCCAGCAGTGACGACAGGGGGCTGGGAAATTCACCCCTCCACTTT. Translating it yields CASSDDRGLGNSPLHF. The entire variable domain, with the rest obtained from reference TRBV25-1 and TRBJ1-6, is as follows: EADIYQTPRYLVIGTGKKITLECSQTMGHDKMYWYQQDPGMELHLIHYSYGVNSTEKGDLSSESTVSRIRTEHFPLTLESARPSHTSQYLCASSDDRGLGNSPLHFGNGTRLTVT.